This TCR beta chain was captured by sequencing in a study of T cell responses to AZD1222 COVID-19 vaccine. Sequencing was performed with immunoSEQ multiplex PCR; in TCRdb, only in-frame clones are kept and a portion is missing. The sample consists of about 93,000 clones, around nine tenths of them appearing once. The CDR3 runs 15 residues. Per germline, CDR1 MNHEY and CDR2 SVGEGT. V was pared by 0 bases and J by 9 bases, with 7 bases of the junction left unmatched. This receptor was identified in an adult in good health. This rearrangement joins TRBV6-2 or TRBV6-3 to TRBJ2-1; 8 bases fit TRBD1. This material consisted of peripheral blood, taken on day 0 of MenACWY control vaccination. In nucleotides, the CDR3 is TGTGCCAGCAGTTACTCGACCAGGGGGCATTCTGAGCAGTTCTTC. Encoded protein: CASSYSTRGHSEQFF.